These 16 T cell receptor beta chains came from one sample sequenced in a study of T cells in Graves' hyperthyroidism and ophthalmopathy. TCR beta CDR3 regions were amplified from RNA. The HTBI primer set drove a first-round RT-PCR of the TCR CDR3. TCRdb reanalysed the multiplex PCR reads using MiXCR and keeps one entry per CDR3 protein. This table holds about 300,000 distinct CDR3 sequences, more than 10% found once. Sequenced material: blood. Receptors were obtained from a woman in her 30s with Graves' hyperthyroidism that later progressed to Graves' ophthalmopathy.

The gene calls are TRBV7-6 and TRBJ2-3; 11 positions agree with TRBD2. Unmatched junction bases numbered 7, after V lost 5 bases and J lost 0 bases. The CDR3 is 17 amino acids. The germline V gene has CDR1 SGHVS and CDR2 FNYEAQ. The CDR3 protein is CASSNLAGGSSTDTQYF. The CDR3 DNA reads TGTGCCAGCAGCAACCTAGCGGGAGGCTCTAGCACAGATACGCAGTATTTT. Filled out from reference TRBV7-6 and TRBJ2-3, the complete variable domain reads GAGVSQSPRYKVTKRGQDVALRCDPISGHVSLYWYRQALGQGPEFLTYFNYEAQQDKSGLPNDRFSAERPEGSISTLTIQRTEQRDSAMYRCASSNLAGGSSTDTQYFGPGTRLTVL.

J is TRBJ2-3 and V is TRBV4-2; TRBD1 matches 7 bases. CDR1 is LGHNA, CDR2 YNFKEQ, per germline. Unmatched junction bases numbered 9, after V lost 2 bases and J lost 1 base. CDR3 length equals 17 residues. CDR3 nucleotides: TGTGCCAGCAGCCAATCACACAGGGGTAAGGGCACAGATACGCAGTATTTT. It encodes CASSQSHRGKGTDTQYF.

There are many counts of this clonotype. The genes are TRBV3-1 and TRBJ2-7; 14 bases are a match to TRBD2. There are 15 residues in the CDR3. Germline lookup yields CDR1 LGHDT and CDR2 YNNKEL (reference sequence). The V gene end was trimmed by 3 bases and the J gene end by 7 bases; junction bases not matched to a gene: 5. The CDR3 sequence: CASSQTSGRAGEQYF. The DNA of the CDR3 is TGTGCCAGCAGCCAGACTAGCGGGAGGGCCGGAGAGCAGTACTTC.

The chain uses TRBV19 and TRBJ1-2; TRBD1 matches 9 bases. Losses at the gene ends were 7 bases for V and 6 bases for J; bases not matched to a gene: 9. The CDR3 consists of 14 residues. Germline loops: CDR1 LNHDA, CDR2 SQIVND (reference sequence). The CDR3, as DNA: TGTGCCAGTACAGGTTCCGGGACAGGGCATGGCTACACCTTC. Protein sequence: CASTGSGTGHGYTF.

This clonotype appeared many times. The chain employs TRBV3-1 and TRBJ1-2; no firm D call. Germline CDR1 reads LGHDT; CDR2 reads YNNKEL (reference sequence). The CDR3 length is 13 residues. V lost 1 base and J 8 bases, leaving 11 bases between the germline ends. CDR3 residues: CASSQGGPGGYTF. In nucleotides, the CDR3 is TGTGCCAGCAGCCAAGGTGGGCCCGGCGGCTACACCTTC.

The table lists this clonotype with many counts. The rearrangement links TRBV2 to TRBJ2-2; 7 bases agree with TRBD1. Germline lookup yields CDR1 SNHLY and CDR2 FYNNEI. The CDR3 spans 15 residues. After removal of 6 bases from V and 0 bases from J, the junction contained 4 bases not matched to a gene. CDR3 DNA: TGTGCCAGCAGAGCCGGGACAGCGAACACCGGGGAGCTGTTTTTT. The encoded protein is CASRAGTANTGELFF.

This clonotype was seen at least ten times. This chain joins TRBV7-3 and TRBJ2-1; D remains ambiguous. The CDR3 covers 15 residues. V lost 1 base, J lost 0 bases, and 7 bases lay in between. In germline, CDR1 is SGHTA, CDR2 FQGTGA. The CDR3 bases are TGTGCCAGCAGCTTAAGCTACAGCTCCTACAATGAGCAGTTCTTC. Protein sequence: CASSLSYSSYNEQFF. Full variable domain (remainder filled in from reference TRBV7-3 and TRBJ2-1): GAGVSQTPSNKVTEKGKYVELRCDPISGHTALYWYRQSLGQGPEFLIYFQGTGAADDSGLPNDRFFAVRPEGSVSTLKIQRTERGDSAVYLCASSLSYSSYNEQFFGPGTRLTVL.

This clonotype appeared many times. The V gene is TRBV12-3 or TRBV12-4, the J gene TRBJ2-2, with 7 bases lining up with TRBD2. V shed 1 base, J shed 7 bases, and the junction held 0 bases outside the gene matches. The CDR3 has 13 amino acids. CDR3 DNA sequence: TGTGCCAGCAGTTTAGGGGGGGGCGGGGAGCTGTTTTTT. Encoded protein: CASSLGGGGELFF.

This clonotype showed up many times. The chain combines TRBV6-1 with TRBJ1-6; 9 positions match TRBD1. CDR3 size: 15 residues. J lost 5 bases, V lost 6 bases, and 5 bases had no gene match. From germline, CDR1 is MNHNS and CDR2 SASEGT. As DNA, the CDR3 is TGTGCCAGCAGCCGTGGGACAGGGAATAATTCACCCCTCCACTTT. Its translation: CASSRGTGNNSPLHF.

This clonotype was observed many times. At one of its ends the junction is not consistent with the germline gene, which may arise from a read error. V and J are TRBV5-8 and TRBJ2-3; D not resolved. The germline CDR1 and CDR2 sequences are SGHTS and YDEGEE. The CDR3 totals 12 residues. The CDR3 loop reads CASSLAADTQYF. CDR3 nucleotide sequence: TGTGCCAGCAGTTTGGCGGCAGATACGCAGTATTTT. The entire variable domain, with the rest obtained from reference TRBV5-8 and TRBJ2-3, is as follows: EAGVTQSPTHLIKTRGQQATLRCSPISGHTSVYWYQQALGLGLQFLLWYDEGEERNRGNFPPRFSGRQFPNYSSELNVNALELEDSALYLCASSLAADTQYFGPGTRLTVL.

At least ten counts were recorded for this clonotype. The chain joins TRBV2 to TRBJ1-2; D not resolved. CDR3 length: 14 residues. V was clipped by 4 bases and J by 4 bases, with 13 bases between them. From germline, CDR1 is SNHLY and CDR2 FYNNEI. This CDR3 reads CASSAREWAYGYTF. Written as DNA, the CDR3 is TGTGCCAGCAGTGCCCGGGAGTGGGCCTATGGCTACACCTTC. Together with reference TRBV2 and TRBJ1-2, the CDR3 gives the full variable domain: EPEVTQTPSHQVTQMGQEVILRCVPISNHLYFYWYRQILGQKVEFLVSFYNNEISEKSEIFDDQFSVERPDGSNFTLKIRSTKLEDSAMYFCASSAREWAYGYTFGSGTRLTVV.

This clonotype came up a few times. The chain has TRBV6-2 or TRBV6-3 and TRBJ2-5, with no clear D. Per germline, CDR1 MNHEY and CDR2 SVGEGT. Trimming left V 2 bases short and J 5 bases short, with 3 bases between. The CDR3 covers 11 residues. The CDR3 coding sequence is TGTGCCAGCAGTTACATCGAGACCCAGTACTTC. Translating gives CASSYIETQYF.

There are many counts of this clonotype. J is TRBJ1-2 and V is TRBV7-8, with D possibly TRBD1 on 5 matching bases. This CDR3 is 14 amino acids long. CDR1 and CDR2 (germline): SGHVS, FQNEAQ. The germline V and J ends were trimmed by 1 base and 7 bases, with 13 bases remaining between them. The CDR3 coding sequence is TGTGCCAGCAGCTTAGGCGGAGGGGCTGGTGGCTACACCTTC. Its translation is CASSLGGGAGGYTF.

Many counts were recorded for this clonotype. In DNA form, the CDR3 reads TGTGCCAGCTCACTTGGAGAGGGCTACACCTTC. Encoded protein: CASSLGEGYTF. This chain uses TRBV18 with TRBJ1-2; D uncertain. The CDR3 totals 11 residues. Germline V gene lookup returns CDR1 KGHSH and CDR2 LQKENI. With 4 bases removed from V and 8 bases from J, the gap between germline ends came to 8 bases.

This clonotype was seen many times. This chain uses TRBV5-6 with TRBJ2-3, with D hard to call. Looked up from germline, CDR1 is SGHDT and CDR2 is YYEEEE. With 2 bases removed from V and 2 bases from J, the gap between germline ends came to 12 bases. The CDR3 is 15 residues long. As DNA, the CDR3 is TGTGCCAGCAGCTTCCCAGAAACACTCACAGATACGCAGTATTTT. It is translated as CASSFPETLTDTQYF.

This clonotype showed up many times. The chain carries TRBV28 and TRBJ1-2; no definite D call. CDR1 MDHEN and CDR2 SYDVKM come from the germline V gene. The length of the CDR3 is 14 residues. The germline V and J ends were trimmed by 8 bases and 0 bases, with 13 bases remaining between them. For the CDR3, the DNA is TGTGCCAGCGGCTACTCGGGGTCTAACTATGGCTACACCTTC. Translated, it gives CASGYSGSNYGYTF.